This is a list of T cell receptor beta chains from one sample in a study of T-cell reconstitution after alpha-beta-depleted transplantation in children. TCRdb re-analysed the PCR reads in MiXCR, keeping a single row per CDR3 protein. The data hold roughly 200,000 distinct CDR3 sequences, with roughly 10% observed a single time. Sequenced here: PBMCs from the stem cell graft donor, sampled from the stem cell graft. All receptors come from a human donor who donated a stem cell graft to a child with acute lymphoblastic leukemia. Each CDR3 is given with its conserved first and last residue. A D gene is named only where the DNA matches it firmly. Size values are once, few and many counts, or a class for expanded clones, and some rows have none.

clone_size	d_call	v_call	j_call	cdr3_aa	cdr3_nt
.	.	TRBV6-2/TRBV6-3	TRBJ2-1	CASSYSGIEYNEQFF	TGTGCCAGCAGTTATTCGGGGATAGAGTACAATGAGCAGTTCTTC
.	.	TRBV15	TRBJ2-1	CATSRDLDLYNEQFF	TGTGCCACCAGCAGAGATCTCGACCTCTACAATGAGCAGTTCTTC
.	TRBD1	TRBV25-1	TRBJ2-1	CASSEDRVGGSDEQFF	TGTGCCAGCAGTGAAGACAGGGTTGGCGGCTCGGATGAGCAGTTCTTC
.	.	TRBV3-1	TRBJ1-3	CASSQNSYSGNTIYF	TGTGCCAGCAGCCAAAACAGCTACTCTGGAAACACCATATATTTT
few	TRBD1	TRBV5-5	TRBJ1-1	CASSQQGDTEAFF	TGTGCCAGCAGCCAACAGGGGGACACTGAAGCTTTCTTT
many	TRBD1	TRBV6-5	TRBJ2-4	CASSSWDSKNIQYF	TGTGCCAGCAGTTCCTGGGACAGCAAAAACATTCAGTACTTC
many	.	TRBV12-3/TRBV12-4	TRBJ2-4	CASSLRADSIAKNIQYF	TGTGCCAGCAGTTTAAGGGCAGACTCTATAGCCAAAAACATTCAGTACTTC
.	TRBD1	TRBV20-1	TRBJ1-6	CSARGPGQVGSPLHF	TGCAGTGCTAGGGGACCGGGACAGGTTGGTTCACCCCTCCACTTT
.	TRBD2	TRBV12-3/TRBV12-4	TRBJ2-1	CASSFSSGGSYNEQFF	TGTGCCAGCAGTTTTTCGAGCGGGGGTTCCTACAATGAGCAGTTCTTC
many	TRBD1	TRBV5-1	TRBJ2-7	CASSGQGYEQYF	TGCGCCAGCAGTGGACAGGGCTACGAGCAGTACTTC
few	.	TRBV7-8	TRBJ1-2	CASSLRDDAGYTF	TGTGCCAGCAGCTTACGGGATGATGCTGGCTACACCTTC
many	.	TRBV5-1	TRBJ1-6	CASSARPAIRNSPLHF	TGCGCCAGCAGCGCCCGTCCCGCGATCAGGAATTCACCCCTCCACTTT
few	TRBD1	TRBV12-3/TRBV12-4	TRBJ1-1	CASSPVTGGIEAFF	TGTGCCAGCAGCCCGGTTACAGGGGGCATTGAAGCTTTCTTT
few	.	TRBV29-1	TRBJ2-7	CSVETGPRDSYEQYF	TGCAGCGTAGAAACAGGACCAAGAGACTCCTACGAGCAGTACTTC
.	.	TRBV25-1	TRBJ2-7	CASSGRSSFYYEQYF	TGTGCCAGCAGTGGGAGGTCTAGCTTTTACTACGAGCAGTACTTC
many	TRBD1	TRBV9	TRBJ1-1	CASSVDGTENQNTEAFF	TGTGCCAGCAGCGTAGACGGGACAGAGAATCAGAACACTGAAGCTTTCTTT
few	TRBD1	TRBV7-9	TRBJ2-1	CASSAGANRGRFF	TGTGCCAGCAGCGCCGGGGCTAACAGGGGTAGATTCTTC
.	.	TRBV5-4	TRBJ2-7	CASSTRGTYEQYF	TGTGCCAGCAGCACAAGGGGGACCTACGAGCAGTACTTC
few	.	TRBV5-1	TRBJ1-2	CASSTFAGDPSGYTF	TGCGCCAGCAGCACCTTTGCAGGGGACCCATCCGGCTACACCTTC
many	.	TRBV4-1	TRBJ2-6	CASSQDWGLGANVLTF	TGCGCCAGCAGCCAAGATTGGGGGCTGGGGGCCAACGTCCTGACTTTC
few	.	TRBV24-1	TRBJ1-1	CATSDSGHTEAFF	TGTGCCACCAGTGATTCCGGGCACACTGAAGCTTTCTTT
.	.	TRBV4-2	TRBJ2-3	CASSQGRGVDTQYF	TGTGCCAGCAGCCAAGGCCGCGGCGTAGATACGCAGTATTTT
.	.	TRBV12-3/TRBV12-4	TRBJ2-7	CASTPTRTGEQYF	TGTGCCAGCACCCCGACAAGGACCGGCGAGCAGTACTTC
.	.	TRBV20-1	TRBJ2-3	CSASPSVLLGTDTQYF	TGCAGTGCTAGTCCCTCGGTCCTCTTGGGCACAGATACGCAGTATTTT
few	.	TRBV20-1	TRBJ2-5	CSASLGGGQGGAQYF	TGCAGTGCTAGTCTCGGCGGGGGACAAGGTGGGGCCCAGTACTTC
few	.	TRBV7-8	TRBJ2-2	CASSLTVTNTGELFF	TGTGCCAGCAGCTTGACGGTCACCAACACCGGGGAGCTGTTTTTT
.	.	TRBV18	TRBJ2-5	CASSPKAQETQYF	TGTGCCAGCTCACCAAAGGCCCAGGAGACCCAGTACTTC
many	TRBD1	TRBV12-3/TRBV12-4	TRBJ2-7	CASSSTGTAVREQYF	TGTGCCAGCAGTTCCACCGGGACAGCAGTACGGGAGCAGTACTTC
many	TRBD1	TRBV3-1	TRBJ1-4	CASSQVWRTGPNEKLFF	TGTGCCAGCAGCCAAGTTTGGCGGACAGGGCCCAATGAAAAACTGTTTTTT
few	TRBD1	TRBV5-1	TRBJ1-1	CASTRTGGFRAEAFF	TGCGCCAGCACTAGGACAGGTGGGTTTCGGGCTGAAGCTTTCTTT
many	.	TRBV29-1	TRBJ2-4	CSVAGGTKLAKNIQYF	TGCAGCGTTGCGGGCGGGACAAAACTAGCCAAAAACATTCAGTACTTC
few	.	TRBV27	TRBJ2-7	CASSLWVGQTNSYEQYF	TGTGCCAGCAGTTTATGGGTCGGGCAGACGAACTCCTACGAGCAGTACTTC
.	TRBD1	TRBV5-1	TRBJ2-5	CASKSQGAEAETQYF	TGCGCCAGCAAGTCCCAGGGGGCCGAGGCAGAGACCCAGTACTTC
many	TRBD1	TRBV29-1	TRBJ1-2	CSTGDSYNYGYTF	TGCAGCACTGGGGACAGTTATAACTATGGCTACACCTTC
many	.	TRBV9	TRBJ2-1	CASSVGGTLDEQFF	TGTGCCAGCAGCGTGGGGGGCACGTTGGATGAGCAGTTCTTC
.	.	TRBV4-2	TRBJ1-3	CASSPTRDSGNTIYF	TGTGCCAGCAGCCCCACCCGGGACTCTGGAAACACCATATATTTT
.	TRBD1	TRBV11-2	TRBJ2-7	CASSILSGTGVGEQYF	TGTGCCAGCAGCATCCTGTCCGGGACAGGGGTTGGCGAGCAGTACTTC
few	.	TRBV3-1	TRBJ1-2	CASTRKGQGNYGYTF	TGTGCCAGCACCAGAAAAGGCCAGGGGAACTATGGCTACACCTTC
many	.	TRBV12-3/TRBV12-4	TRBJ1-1	CASSPQQANTEAFF	TGTGCCAGCAGTCCCCAACAGGCTAACACTGAAGCTTTCTTT
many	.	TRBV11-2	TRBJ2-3	CASSSPRGGASTDTQYF	TGTGCCAGCAGCTCGCCACGAGGCGGCGCTAGCACAGATACGCAGTATTTT
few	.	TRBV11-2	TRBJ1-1	CASSLSGFDTEAFF	TGTGCCAGCAGCTTATCAGGTTTCGACACTGAAGCTTTCTTT
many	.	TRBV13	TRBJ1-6	CASSLAGLLVGLHF	TGTGCCAGCAGCTTGGCGGGACTGCTCGTTGGCCTCCACTTT
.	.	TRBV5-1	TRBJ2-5	CASSWRHPPSRENQETQYF	TGCGCCAGCAGCTGGAGACACCCACCTTCAAGGGAGAACCAAGAGACCCAGTACTTC
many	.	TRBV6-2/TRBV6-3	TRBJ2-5	CASSTPTGVTETQYF	TGTGCCAGCAGTACCCCGACCGGCGTCACGGAGACCCAGTACTTC